Here is one T cell receptor (beta chain) with its context. What it recognizes is unknown. The sample belongs to a study of regulatory T cells in long-lasting Graves disease. Study overall: A definition of persistent Graves' disease required over 5 years of antithyroid drugs plus positive TSH receptor antibodies. General observations from the study: The study found TRBV28, TRBJ1-2 and TRBJ2-5 favored in persistent disease. Patients with persistent Graves' had lower TCR diversity than newly diagnosed patients.

Relying on iRepertoire HTBI primers and Arm-PCR of CDR3 regions, the team built TCR beta libraries. Methods used by the authors: Identification across samples found some 60 TRBV and about 13 TRBJ segments. MiXCR, applied by TCRdb to the multiplex PCR reads, yields one record per CDR3 protein. TCRdb's processing, not the authors' own work, is the source of the V and J calls. The profile covers 650,000 to 850,000 distinct CDR3 sequences, with 25% to 35% appearing a single time and about two fifths taken by the ten largest. Described time point: persistent/refractory GD, antithyroid drugs over 5 years with positive TRAb. Scientists built the TCR library using RNA that was extracted from PBMCs. Per germline, CDR1 SGHRS and CDR2 YFSETQ. With 0 bases removed from V and 1 base from J, the gap between germline ends came to 10 bases. This CDR3 has 15 amino acids.

This material consisted of peripheral blood mononuclear cells (PBMCs), taken when the disease was refractory, from a patient treated with antithyroid drugs. The receptor was isolated from a female donor with Graves disease. The chain couples TRBV5-1 to TRBJ1-2; the D is unclear. CDR3 loop: CASSLAANNNYGYTF. In DNA form, the CDR3 reads TGCGCCAGCAGCTTGGCCGCGAACAATAACTATGGCTACACCTTC.